These T cell receptor beta chains were read from a single sample in a study of blood T cell repertoires in COVID-19. Clones were sequenced by immunoSEQ multiplex PCR, and TCRdb holds only the in-frame ones, with some missing. The repertoire holds 45,000 to 65,000 clones, with roughly nine tenths as singletons. The material sequenced was peripheral blood. Every receptor here comes from a human donor with acute or convalescent COVID-19. The donor label of this sample is uncertain. The CDR3 runs from the conserved cysteine through the conserved F or W. The order of the fields is J gene, V gene, D gene, CDR3 protein. D genes are given only for firm matches.

J gene: TRBJ1-1; V gene: TRBV24-1; D gene: .; CDR3 protein: CATSGGRGGWDTEAFF
J gene: TRBJ2-7; V gene: TRBV5-1; D gene: .; CDR3 protein: CASSFPGGQSSYEQYF
J gene: TRBJ2-3; V gene: TRBV5-4; D gene: .; CDR3 protein: CASSRDSQDTQYF
J gene: TRBJ2-3; V gene: TRBV9; D gene: TRBD1; CDR3 protein: CASSQGEDTQYF
J gene: TRBJ2-7; V gene: TRBV28; D gene: TRBD1; CDR3 protein: CASSPGTAPYEQYF
J gene: TRBJ1-2; V gene: TRBV11-1; D gene: TRBD1; CDR3 protein: CASSLDIPGTGNGYTF
J gene: TRBJ1-1; V gene: TRBV5-1; D gene: .; CDR3 protein: CASSSLTGGTEAFF
J gene: TRBJ2-2; V gene: TRBV7-8; D gene: TRBD1; CDR3 protein: CASSFRDRGPVSTGELFF
J gene: TRBJ1-1; V gene: TRBV29-1; D gene: .; CDR3 protein: CSVGGLSTEAFF
J gene: TRBJ2-1; V gene: TRBV3-1/TRBV3-2; D gene: TRBD2; CDR3 protein: CASSQRERGNEQFF
J gene: TRBJ2-3; V gene: TRBV9; D gene: TRBD2; CDR3 protein: CASSIPSGGAADTQYF
J gene: TRBJ2-5; V gene: TRBV2; D gene: TRBD1; CDR3 protein: CASSTGGRETQYF
J gene: TRBJ1-5; V gene: TRBV4-2; D gene: TRBD1; CDR3 protein: CASSQDPARGMYSNQPQHF
J gene: TRBJ2-7; V gene: TRBV5-1; D gene: .; CDR3 protein: CASSTGDGPPYEQYF
J gene: TRBJ1-1; V gene: TRBV6-2/TRBV6-3; D gene: .; CDR3 protein: CASSYRTTTEAFF